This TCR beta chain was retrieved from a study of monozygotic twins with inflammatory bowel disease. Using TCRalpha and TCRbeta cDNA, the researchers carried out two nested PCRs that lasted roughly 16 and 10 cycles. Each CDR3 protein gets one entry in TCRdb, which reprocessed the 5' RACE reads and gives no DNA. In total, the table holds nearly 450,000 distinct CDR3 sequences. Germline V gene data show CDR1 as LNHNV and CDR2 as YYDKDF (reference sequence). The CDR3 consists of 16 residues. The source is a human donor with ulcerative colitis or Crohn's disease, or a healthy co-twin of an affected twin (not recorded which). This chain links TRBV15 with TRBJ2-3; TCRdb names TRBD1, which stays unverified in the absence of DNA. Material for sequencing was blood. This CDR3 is CATSTRARGFADTQYF.